The present T cell receptor beta chain was sequenced within a study of T cell responses to AZD1222 COVID-19 vaccine. Data came from immunoSEQ multiplex PCR; TCRdb stores just in-frame clones and leaves some out. The sample lists about 35,000 clones; about nine tenths were seen once. Combined were second doses at about 4 or about 12 weeks. The germline V and J ends were trimmed by 7 bases and 0 bases, with 12 bases remaining between them. Looked up from germline, CDR1 is SQVTM and CDR2 is ANQGSEA. The CDR3 consists of 13 residues. The receptor was isolated from an adult who received the AZD1222 COVID-19 vaccine. J is TRBJ1-1 and V is TRBV29-1; possibly TRBD1 for D (5 bases). The input for sequencing was peripheral blood, taken 28 days after the second AZD1222 dose. This CDR3 reads CSGGRTLNTEAFF. The CDR3 DNA reads as TGCAGCGGGGGACGGACACTGAACACTGAAGCTTTCTTT.